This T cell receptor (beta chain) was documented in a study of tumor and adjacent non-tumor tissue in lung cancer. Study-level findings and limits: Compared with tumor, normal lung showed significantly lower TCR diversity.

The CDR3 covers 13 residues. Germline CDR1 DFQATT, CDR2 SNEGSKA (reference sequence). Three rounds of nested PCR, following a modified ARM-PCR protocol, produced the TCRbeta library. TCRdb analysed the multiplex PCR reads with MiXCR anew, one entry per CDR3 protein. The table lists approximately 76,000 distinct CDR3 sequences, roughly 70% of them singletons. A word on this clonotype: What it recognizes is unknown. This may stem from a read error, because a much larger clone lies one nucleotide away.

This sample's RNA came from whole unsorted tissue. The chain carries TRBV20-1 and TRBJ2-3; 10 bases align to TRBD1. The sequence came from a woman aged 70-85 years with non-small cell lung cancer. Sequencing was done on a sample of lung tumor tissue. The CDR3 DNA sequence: TGCAGTGCTCCGACAGGGGGCACAGATAAGCAGTATTTT. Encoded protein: CSAPTGGTDKQYF.